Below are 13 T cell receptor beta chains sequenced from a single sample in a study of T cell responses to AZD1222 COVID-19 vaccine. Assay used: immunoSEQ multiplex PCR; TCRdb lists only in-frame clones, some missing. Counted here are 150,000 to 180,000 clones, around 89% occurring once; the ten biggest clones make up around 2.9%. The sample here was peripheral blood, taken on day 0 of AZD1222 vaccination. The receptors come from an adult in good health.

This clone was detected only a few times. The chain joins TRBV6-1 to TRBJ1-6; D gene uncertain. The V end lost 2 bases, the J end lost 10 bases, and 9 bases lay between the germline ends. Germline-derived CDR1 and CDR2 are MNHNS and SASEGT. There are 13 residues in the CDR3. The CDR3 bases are TGTGCCAGCAGTGAAAGGCCCCCCTCACCCCTCCACTTT. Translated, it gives CASSERPPSPLHF.

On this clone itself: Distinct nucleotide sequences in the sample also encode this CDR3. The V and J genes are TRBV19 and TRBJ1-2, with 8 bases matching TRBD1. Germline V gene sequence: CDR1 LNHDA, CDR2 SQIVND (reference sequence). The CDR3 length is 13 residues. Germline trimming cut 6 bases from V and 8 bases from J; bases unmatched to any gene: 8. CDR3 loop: CASSTGQGGGYTF. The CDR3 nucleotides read TGTGCCAGTAGCACTGGACAGGGTGGCGGCTACACCTTC.

For the CDR3, the DNA is TGCGCCAGCAGCCAACAGGACAGCAACGAGCAGTACTTC. Translated: CASSQQDSNEQYF. This chain joins TRBV5-1 and TRBJ2-7; D is possibly TRBD1 (6 bases). Germline CDR1 reads SGHRS; CDR2 reads YFSETQ. The germline V and J ends were trimmed by 4 bases and 5 bases, with 13 bases remaining between them. CDR3 length: 13 residues.

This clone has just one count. The chain's CDR3 is CASSFGPGTGETQYF. CDR3 coding DNA: TGTGCCAGCAGCTTTGGTCCCGGGACAGGGGAGACCCAGTACTTC. This sequence joins TRBV5-4 and TRBJ2-5, with 9 bases fitting TRBD1. V shed 2 bases and J 5 bases; nucleotides not matched to a gene: 7. The CDR3 covers 15 residues. The germline V gene encodes CDR1 SGHNT and CDR2 YYREEE (reference sequence).

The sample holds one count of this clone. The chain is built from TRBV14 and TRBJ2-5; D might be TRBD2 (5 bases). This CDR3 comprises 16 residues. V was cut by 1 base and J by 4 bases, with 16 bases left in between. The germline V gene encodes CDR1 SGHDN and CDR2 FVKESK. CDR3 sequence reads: CASSQVPNMAGETQYF. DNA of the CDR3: TGTGCCAGCAGCCAAGTACCGAACATGGCGGGAGAGACCCAGTACTTC.

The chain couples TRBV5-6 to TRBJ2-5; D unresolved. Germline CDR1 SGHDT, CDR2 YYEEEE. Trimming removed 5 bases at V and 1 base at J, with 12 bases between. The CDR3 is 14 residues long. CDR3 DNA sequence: TGTGCCAGCAGTGCTGGGGTAGGCCAAGAGACCCAGTACTTC. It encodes CASSAGVGQETQYF.

CDR3 in DNA: TGCGCCAGCAGCCTTCAACAGGGAAGCGATGAGCAGTTCTTC. Translation gives CASSLQQGSDEQFF. This chain uses TRBV4-3 with TRBJ2-1; possible D gene TRBD1, 6 bases. The CDR3 sequence is 14 residues long. Trimming took 4 bases from V and 8 from J, leaving 15 bases between them. Germline lookup yields CDR1 LGHNA and CDR2 YSLEER.

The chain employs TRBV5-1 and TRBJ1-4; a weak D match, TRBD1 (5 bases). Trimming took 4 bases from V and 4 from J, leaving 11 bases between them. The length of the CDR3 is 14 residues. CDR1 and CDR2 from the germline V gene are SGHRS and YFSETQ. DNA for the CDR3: TGCGCCAGCAGCCCATGGGACGGTAATGAAAAACTGTTTTTT. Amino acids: CASSPWDGNEKLFF.

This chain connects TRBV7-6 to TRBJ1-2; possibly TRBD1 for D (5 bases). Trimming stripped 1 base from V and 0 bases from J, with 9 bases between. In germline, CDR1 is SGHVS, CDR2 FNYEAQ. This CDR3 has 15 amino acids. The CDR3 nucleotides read TGTGCCAGCAGCTTAGGTGGCAGGGCTAACTATGGCTACACCTTC. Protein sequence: CASSLGGRANYGYTF.

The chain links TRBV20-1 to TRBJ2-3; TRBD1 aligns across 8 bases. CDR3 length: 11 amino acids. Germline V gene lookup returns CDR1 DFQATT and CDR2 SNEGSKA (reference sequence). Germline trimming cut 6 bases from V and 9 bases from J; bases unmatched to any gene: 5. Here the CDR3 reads CSAHWTGTQYF. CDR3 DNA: TGCAGTGCCCATTGGACAGGGACGCAGTATTTT.

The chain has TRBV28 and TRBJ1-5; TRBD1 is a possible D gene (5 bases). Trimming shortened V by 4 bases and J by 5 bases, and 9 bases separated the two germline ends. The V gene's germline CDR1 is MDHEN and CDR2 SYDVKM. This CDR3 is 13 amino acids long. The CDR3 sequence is CASSWGRHQPQHF. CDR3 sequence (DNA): TGTGCCAGCAGTTGGGGACGCCATCAGCCCCAGCATTTT.

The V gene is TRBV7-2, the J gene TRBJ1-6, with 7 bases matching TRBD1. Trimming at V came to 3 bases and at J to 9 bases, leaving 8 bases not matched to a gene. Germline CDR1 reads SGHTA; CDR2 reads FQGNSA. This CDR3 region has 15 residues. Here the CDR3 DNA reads TGTGCCAGCAGCTTGGGGAAGGGGGCCGGTTCACCCCTCCACTTT. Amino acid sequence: CASSLGKGAGSPLHF.

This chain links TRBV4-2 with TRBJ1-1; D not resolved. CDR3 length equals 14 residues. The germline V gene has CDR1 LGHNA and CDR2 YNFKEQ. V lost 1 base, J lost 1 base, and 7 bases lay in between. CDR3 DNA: TGTGCCAGCAGCCAAGGGTCGAAGAACACTGAAGCTTTCTTT. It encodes CASSQGSKNTEAFF.